A selection of T cell receptor beta chains follows, all from one sample in a study of graft-versus-host responses after intestinal transplantation. This table comes from immunoSEQ multiplex PCR, and its TCRdb copy is limited to in-frame clones, with some not included. This table has more than 70,000 clones, roughly 80% appearing once. These receptors are not linked to any known antigen. The sample here was unstimulated CD4+ T cells sorted from spleen or lymph node cells, taken before intestinal transplant. Receptor source: a human donor who received an intestinal transplant. CDR3s include the opening cysteine and the closing phenylalanine or tryptophan. Fields, in order: clone size, D gene, CDR3 length, V gene, J gene, CDR3 protein, CDR3 DNA. D genes are given only for firm matches. Size is stated for part of the rows, as once, few or many counts, or as a class when the clone is expanded.

.	TRBD1	14	TRBV27	TRBJ2-3	CASKNGQGPDTQYF	TGTGCCAGCAAAAACGGACAGGGACCAGATACGCAGTATTTT
once	TRBD1	15	TRBV27	TRBJ2-5	CASSRNRGLQETQYF	TGTGCCAGCAGTCGAAACAGGGGGCTCCAAGAGACCCAGTACTTC
.	.	13	TRBV11-1	TRBJ1-1	CASRRSVNTEAFF	TGTGCCAGCAGGAGGTCTGTGAACACTGAAGCTTTCTTT
once	.	14	TRBV7-3	TRBJ2-1	CASSSQGWADEQFF	TGTGCCAGCAGCTCCCAAGGCTGGGCCGATGAGCAGTTCTTC
.	.	15	TRBV28	TRBJ2-2	CASSLFKTNTGELFF	TGTGCCAGCAGTTTATTCAAAACGAACACCGGGGAGCTGTTTTTT
.	TRBD1	14	TRBV6-1	TRBJ2-3	CASGDRGPTDTQYF	TGTGCCAGCGGGGACAGGGGGCCCACAGATACGCAGTATTTT
.	.	11	TRBV20-1	TRBJ2-3	CSARVRDTQYF	TGCAGTGCTAGGGTGAGAGATACGCAGTATTTT
.	TRBD1	14	TRBV6-5	TRBJ2-1	CASSSGGPYNEQFF	TGTGCCAGCAGCTCAGGGGGCCCCTACAATGAGCAGTTCTTC
few	TRBD1	17	TRBV9	TRBJ2-2	CASSEWPAGGAAGELFF	TGTGCCAGCAGCGAATGGCCCGCAGGGGGCGCCGCCGGGGAGCTGTTTTTT
.	.	12	TRBV5-6	TRBJ1-4	CASSLTREKLFF	TGTGCCAGCAGCTTAACTAGAGAAAAACTGTTTTTT
.	TRBD1	15	TRBV4-1	TRBJ1-3	CASSRTGDSGNTIYF	TGCGCCAGCAGCCGGACAGGCGACTCTGGAAACACCATATATTTT
.	.	12	TRBV2	TRBJ2-3	CASVYSADTQYF	TGTGCCAGCGTCTATTCGGCAGATACGCAGTATTTT
few	TRBD1	14	TRBV2	TRBJ1-5	CASRGQGSNQPQHF	TGTGCCAGCAGAGGACAGGGGAGCAATCAGCCCCAGCATTTT
.	.	11	TRBV21-1	TRBJ1-4	CARPVLAELFF	TGTGCCAGGCCCGTCCTGGCGGAACTGTTTTTT
.	.	13	TRBV25-1	TRBJ2-5	CASSATPVGSQYF	TGTGCCAGCAGTGCAACACCCGTTGGGAGCCAGTACTTC
.	TRBD1	16	TRBV7-2	TRBJ2-5	CASSLELGTGKETQYF	TGTGCCAGCAGCTTAGAATTAGGGACAGGGAAAGAGACCCAGTACTTC
.	TRBD2	15	TRBV7-8	TRBJ2-7	CASSFGLAGTYEQYF	TGTGCCAGCAGCTTCGGACTAGCGGGGACCTACGAGCAGTACTTC
.	.	16	TRBV5-4	TRBJ2-1	CASSLNPSGSYNEQFF	TGTGCCAGCAGCTTGAACCCCTCCGGCTCCTACAATGAGCAGTTCTTC
.	TRBD1	16	TRBV5-6	TRBJ1-5	CASSSNRGRGNQPQHF	TGTGCCAGCAGCTCAAACAGGGGACGAGGCAATCAGCCCCAGCATTTT
.	TRBD1	16	TRBV4-2	TRBJ1-4	CASSLSQGALSEKLFF	TGTGCCAGCAGCCTCTCCCAGGGGGCCCTAAGTGAAAAACTGTTTTTT